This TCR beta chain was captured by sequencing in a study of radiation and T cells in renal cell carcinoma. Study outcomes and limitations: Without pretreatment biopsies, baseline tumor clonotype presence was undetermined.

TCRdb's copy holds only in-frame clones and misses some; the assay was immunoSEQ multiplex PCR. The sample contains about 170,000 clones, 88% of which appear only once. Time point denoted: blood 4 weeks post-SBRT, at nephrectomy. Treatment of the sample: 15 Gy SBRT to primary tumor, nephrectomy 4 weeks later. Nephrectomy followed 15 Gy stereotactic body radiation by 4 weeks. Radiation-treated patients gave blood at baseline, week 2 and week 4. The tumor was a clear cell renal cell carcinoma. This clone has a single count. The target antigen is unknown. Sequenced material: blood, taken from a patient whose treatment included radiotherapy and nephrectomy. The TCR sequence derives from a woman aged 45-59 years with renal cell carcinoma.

The CDR3 protein is CASSISGGTGELFF. The CDR3 coding sequence is TGTGCCAGCAGTATTTCAGGGGGAACCGGGGAGCTGTTTTTT. The gene calls are TRBV6-4 and TRBJ2-2; 7 bases align to TRBD1. In germline, CDR1 is MRHNA, CDR2 SNTAGT. With 5 bases clipped from V and 5 bases from J, the junction kept 5 bases outside the gene matches. The CDR3 extends over 14 amino acids.